This T cell receptor beta chain was obtained from a study of identical twins. TCRdb reprocessed the 5' RACE reads via MiXCR and lists one record per CDR3 protein. The sample lists about 490,000 distinct CDR3 sequences; roughly 15% were seen once. This clonotype occurred a few times. CDR3 length equals 14 residues. The V gene's germline CDR1 is SNHLY and CDR2 FYNNEI. Between the trimmed V and J ends, which lost 6 bases and 0 bases, there was a span of 6 bases. These data were likewise used in another study, on yellow fever vaccine responses in identical twins.

Specimen: CD4+ T cells sorted from blood. The chain joins TRBV2 to TRBJ2-6; no clear D. The sequence was collected from a young woman in good health. The CDR3 sequence: CASRGVSGANVLTF. CDR3 nucleotide sequence: TGTGCCAGCAGGGGCGTCTCTGGGGCCAACGTCCTGACTTTC. Together with reference TRBV2 and TRBJ2-6, the CDR3 gives the full variable domain: EPEVTQTPSHQVTQMGQEVILRCVPISNHLYFYWYRQILGQKVEFLVSFYNNEISEKSEIFDDQFSVERPDGSNFTLKIRSTKLEDSAMYFCASRGVSGANVLTFGAGSRLTVL.